This passage covers 15 T cell receptor beta chains from one sample sequenced in a study of T cell repertoires in cytomegalovirus infection. One entry per CDR3 protein, called by TCRdb with MiXCR from the reads. The profile shows under 95,000 distinct CDR3 sequences, over 3.5% of them singletons. Sample: PBMCs. The source is a human donor in good health (CMV status not recorded). Some clones in this sample may be carry-over from other donors' samples.

This clonotype was detected many times. The J gene is TRBJ1-2, the V gene TRBV28, with 7 nucleotides matching TRBD1. J lost 8 bases, V lost 6 bases, and 9 bases had no gene match. The CDR3 is made up of 13 amino acids. CDR1 and CDR2 (germline): MDHEN, SYDVKM. CDR3 DNA sequence: TGTGCCAGCAGCTGGGGAGGGGGCTACGGCTACACCTTC. Translated: CASSWGGGYGYTF.

This clonotype came up many times. The chain links TRBV7-2 to TRBJ2-4, with D possibly matching TRBD1 (6 bases). Germline V lookup: CDR1 SGHTA, CDR2 FQGNSA. The V end lost 5 bases, the J end lost 7 bases, and 15 bases lay between the germline ends. CDR3 size: 14 residues. CDR3 coding DNA: TGTGCCAGCAGCCAGACAGGATATAGGAACATTCAGTACTTC. Translating it yields CASSQTGYRNIQYF.

At least ten counts were recorded for this clonotype. The rearrangement joins TRBV6-6 to TRBJ2-3, with TRBD2 as a possible D gene (7 bases). The CDR3 is made up of 16 amino acids. From germline, CDR1 is MNHNY and CDR2 SVGAGI (reference sequence). V shed 6 bases and J shed 1 base, with 17 bases lying between them. The CDR3 loop is CASRRDGGGGTDTQYF. The CDR3 DNA reads as TGTGCCAGCAGACGGGACGGAGGGGGGGGCACAGATACGCAGTATTTT.

This clonotype has at least ten counts. Compared with germline, one end of the junction differs, possibly owing to a read error. The chain recombines TRBV20-1 with TRBJ1-3; D is unresolved. The CDR3 loop spans 12 amino acids. CDR1 DFQATT and CDR2 SNEGSKA come from the germline V gene (reference sequence). In DNA form, the CDR3 reads TGCAGTGCCAGAGCGGCAGGAAACACCATATATTTT. Translation: CSARAAGNTIYF.

Ten or more counts support this clonotype. The chain is built from TRBV11-2 and TRBJ2-5; unclear D gene. With 4 bases removed from V and 5 bases from J, the gap between germline ends came to 14 bases. Germline V CDR1 and CDR2: SGHAT, FQNNGV. This CDR3 region has 14 residues. DNA of the CDR3: TGTGCCAGCAGCTCTAGTCAGGAAAGGGAGACCCAGTACTTC. It specifies CASSSSQERETQYF.

This clonotype came up many times. The chain carries TRBV7-2 and TRBJ2-5; possibly TRBD1 for D (6 bases). CDR1 is SGHTA and CDR2 is FQGNSA in the germline V gene. CDR3 size: 15 residues. Trimming left V 1 base short and J 5 bases short, with 14 bases between. The CDR3: CASSLVLTGWETQYF. DNA for the CDR3: TGTGCCAGCAGCTTAGTGCTCACAGGGTGGGAGACCCAGTACTTC.

There are many counts of this clonotype. V usage is TRBV7-2 and J usage is TRBJ1-5, with D unclear. Germline V lookup: CDR1 SGHTA, CDR2 FQGNSA. The CDR3 sequence is 14 residues long. The V and J ends lost 4 bases and 4 bases respectively, with 11 bases between them. The DNA of the CDR3 is TGTGCCAGCAGCTCAGGTTTGGGGAATCAGCCCCAGCATTTT. It encodes CASSSGLGNQPQHF.

This clonotype was picked up many times. The chain links TRBV11-3 to TRBJ2-1; D uncertain. The V end was cut by 6 bases, the J end by 5 bases, with 11 bases between. Germline-derived CDR1 and CDR2 are SGHNT and YENEEA. This CDR3 is built from 13 residues. CDR3 nucleotides: TGTGCCAGCAGAGGAAACAAGAACAATGAGCAGTTCTTC. The encoded protein is CASRGNKNNEQFF.

This clonotype was found many times. An end of the junction differs from the germline gene, which may be a read error. The genes are TRBV7-9 and TRBJ2-1, with a tentative D call TRBD2 (5 bases). From germline, CDR1 is SEHNR and CDR2 FQNEAQ (reference sequence). The CDR3 is 15 residues long. CDR3 residues: CASSPPLGTYDEQFF. The CDR3 DNA is TGTGCCAGCAGCCCACCACTAGGAACCTACGATGAGCAGTTCTTC.

There are many counts of this clonotype. V is TRBV7-2 and J is TRBJ2-3; 7 bases are a match to TRBD2. The CDR3 runs to 16 residues. The ends lost 4 bases at V and 0 bases at J; junction bases unmatched: 7. In germline, CDR1 is SGHTA, CDR2 FQGNSA. CDR3 in DNA: TGTGCCAGCAGCTCCACTAGCGCGACTAGCACAGATACGCAGTATTTT. It encodes CASSSTSATSTDTQYF.

The table lists this clonotype with many counts. This chain links TRBV20-1 with TRBJ2-7; no definite D call. Germline lookup yields CDR1 DFQATT and CDR2 SNEGSKA (reference sequence). The length of the CDR3 is 13 residues. V lost 0 bases to trimming and J lost 5 bases, with 11 bases between them. The CDR3 sequence is CSARDLSYHEQYF. In nucleotides, the CDR3 is TGCAGTGCTAGAGATCTCAGTTACCACGAGCAGTACTTC.

This clonotype was recorded at least ten times. This sequence joins TRBV7-2 and TRBJ2-3; 12 nucleotides line up with TRBD2. The CDR3 extends over 17 amino acids. The ends lost 5 bases at V and 6 bases at J; junction bases unmatched: 12. Germline lookup yields CDR1 SGHTA and CDR2 FQGNSA. CDR3 DNA: TGTGCCAGCAGCCTCATAGGACTAGCGGGGACTCGGGATACGCAGTATTTT. It yields the protein CASSLIGLAGTRDTQYF.

On this clonotype itself: Just one base apart from a much larger clone, this may be a read error. The gene calls are TRBV5-5 and TRBJ2-5; no reliable D call. CDR1 is SGHKS and CDR2 is YYEKEE in the germline V gene (reference sequence). The CDR3 sequence is 13 residues long. The DNA for the CDR3 is TGTGCCAGCAGCGTGGACCCCGAGGAGACCCGGTACTTC. This encodes CASSVDPEETRYF.

This clonotype has a count of ten or more. The genes are TRBV29-1 and TRBJ2-7; D is tentatively TRBD1 or TRBD2 (5 bases each). Looked up from germline, CDR1 is SQVTM and CDR2 is ANQGSEA. With 4 bases removed from V and 5 bases from J, the gap between germline ends came to 18 bases. CDR3 length: 14 residues. The CDR3 is CSVGFSRGRNEQYF. In DNA, the CDR3 is TGCAGCGTTGGATTCTCCCGGGGACGGAACGAGCAGTACTTC.

This clonotype has at least ten counts. The V and J genes are TRBV5-6 and TRBJ2-4, with D possibly being TRBD1 (5 bases). The CDR3 loop spans 15 amino acids. CDR1 is SGHDT, CDR2 YYEEEE, per germline. With 4 bases removed from V and 1 base from J, the gap between germline ends came to 12 bases. In DNA, the CDR3 is TGTGCCAGCAGCGGACCCAGGGTGGCCAAAAACATTCAGTACTTC. Amino acids: CASSGPRVAKNIQYF.